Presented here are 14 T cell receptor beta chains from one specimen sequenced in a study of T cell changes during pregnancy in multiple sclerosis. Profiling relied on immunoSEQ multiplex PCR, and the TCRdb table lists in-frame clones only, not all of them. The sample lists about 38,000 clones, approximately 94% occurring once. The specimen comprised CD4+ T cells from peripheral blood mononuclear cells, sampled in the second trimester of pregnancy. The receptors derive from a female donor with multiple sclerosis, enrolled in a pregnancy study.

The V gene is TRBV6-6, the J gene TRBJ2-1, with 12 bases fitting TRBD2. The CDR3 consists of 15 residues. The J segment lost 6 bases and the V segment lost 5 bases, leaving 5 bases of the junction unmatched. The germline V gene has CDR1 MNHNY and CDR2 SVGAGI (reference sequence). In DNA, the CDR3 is TGTGCCAGCAGTACTCTAGCGGGGGGGCCCAATGAGCAGTTCTTC. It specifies CASSTLAGGPNEQFF.

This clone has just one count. For the CDR3, the DNA is TGTGCCAGCTCGTCCGGTGGGAGAGGTTTCTACGAGCAGTACTTC. Its protein is CASSSGGRGFYEQYF. This chain uses TRBV18 with TRBJ2-7, with a tentative D call TRBD2 (5 bases). Germline V gene lookup returns CDR1 KGHSH and CDR2 LQKENI. V dropped 6 bases and J dropped 3 bases, with 18 bases sitting between them. CDR3 length: 15 residues.

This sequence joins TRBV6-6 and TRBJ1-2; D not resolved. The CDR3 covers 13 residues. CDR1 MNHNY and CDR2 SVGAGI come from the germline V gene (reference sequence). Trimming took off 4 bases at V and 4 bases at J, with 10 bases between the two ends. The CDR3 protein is CASSSLALYGYTF. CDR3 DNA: TGTGCCAGCAGTTCCTTGGCCCTCTATGGCTACACCTTC.

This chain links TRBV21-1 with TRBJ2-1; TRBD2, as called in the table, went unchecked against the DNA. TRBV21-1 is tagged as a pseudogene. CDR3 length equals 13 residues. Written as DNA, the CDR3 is TGTGCCAGCAGCCGGCGACTAGGCAATGAGCAGTTCTTC. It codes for CASSRRLGNEQFF.

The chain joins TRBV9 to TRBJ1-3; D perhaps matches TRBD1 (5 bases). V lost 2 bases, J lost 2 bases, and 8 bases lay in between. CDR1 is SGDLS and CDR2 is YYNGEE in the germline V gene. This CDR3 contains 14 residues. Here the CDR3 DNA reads TGTGCCAGCAGCGTTACGGGGGCTGGAAACACCATATATTTT. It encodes CASSVTGAGNTIYF.

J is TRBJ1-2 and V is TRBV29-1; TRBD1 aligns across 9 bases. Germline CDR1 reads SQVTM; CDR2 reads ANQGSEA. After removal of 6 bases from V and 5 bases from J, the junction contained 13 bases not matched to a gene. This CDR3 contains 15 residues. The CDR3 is CSVPGQGSVYYGYTF. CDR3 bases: TGCAGCGTCCCGGGACAGGGTTCAGTTTATTATGGCTACACCTTC.

CDR3 amino acids: CASSQVRTGGSYEQYF. CDR3 nucleotide sequence: TGCGCCAGCAGCCAAGTGCGAACAGGGGGCTCCTACGAGCAGTACTTC. This chain connects TRBV4-1 to TRBJ2-7; 8 bases align to TRBD1. Germline V CDR1 and CDR2: MGHRA, YSYEKL. J lost 0 bases, V lost 1 base, and 5 bases had no gene match. The CDR3 is 16 amino acids.

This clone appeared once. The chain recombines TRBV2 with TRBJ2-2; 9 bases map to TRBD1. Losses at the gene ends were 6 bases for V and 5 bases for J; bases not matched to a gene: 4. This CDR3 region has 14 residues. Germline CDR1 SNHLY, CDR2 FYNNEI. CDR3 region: CASRGDRVTGELFF. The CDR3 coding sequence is TGTGCCAGCAGAGGGGACAGGGTTACCGGGGAGCTGTTTTTT. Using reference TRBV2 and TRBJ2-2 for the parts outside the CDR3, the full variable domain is EPEVTQTPSHQVTQMGQEVILRCVPISNHLYFYWYRQILGQKVEFLVSFYNNEISEKSEIFDDQFSVERPDGSNFTLKIRSTKLEDSAMYFCASRGDRVTGELFFGEGSRLTVL.

CDR3: CAWRQGLTYEQYF. The DNA of the CDR3 is TGTGCCTGGAGACAGGGCCTCACCTACGAGCAGTACTTC. The chain employs TRBV30 and TRBJ2-7; TRBD1 is a possible D gene (6 bases). The CDR3 extends over 13 amino acids. The germline V gene has CDR1 GTSNPN and CDR2 SVGIG (reference sequence). Deletions cut 3 bases from V and 2 bases from J, with 11 bases between.

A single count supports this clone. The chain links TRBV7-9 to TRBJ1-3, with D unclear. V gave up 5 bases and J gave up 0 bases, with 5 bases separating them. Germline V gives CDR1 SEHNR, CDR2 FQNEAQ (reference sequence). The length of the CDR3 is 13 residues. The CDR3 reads CASSPNSGNTIYF. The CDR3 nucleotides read TGTGCCAGCAGCCCCAACTCTGGAAACACCATATATTTT.

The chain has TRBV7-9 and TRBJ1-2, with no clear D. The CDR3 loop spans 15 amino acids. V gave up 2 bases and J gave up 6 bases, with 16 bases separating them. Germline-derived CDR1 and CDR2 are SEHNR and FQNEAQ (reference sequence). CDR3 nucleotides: TGTGCCAGCAGCTTAATTCAACTTGTGAGGGATGGCTACACCTTC. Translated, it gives CASSLIQLVRDGYTF.

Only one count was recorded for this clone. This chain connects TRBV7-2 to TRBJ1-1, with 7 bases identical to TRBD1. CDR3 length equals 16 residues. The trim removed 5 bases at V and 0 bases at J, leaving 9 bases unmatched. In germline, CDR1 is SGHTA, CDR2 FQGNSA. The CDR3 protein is CASSPSGTVVNTEAFF. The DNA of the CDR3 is TGTGCCAGCAGCCCATCCGGGACAGTCGTGAACACTGAAGCTTTCTTT.

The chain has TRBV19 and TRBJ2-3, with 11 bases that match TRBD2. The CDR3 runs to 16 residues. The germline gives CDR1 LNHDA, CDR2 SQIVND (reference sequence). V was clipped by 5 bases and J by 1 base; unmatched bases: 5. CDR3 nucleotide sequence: TGTGCCAGTAGTCGTCTAGCGGGGGGTCGCACAGATACGCAGTATTTT. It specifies CASSRLAGGRTDTQYF.

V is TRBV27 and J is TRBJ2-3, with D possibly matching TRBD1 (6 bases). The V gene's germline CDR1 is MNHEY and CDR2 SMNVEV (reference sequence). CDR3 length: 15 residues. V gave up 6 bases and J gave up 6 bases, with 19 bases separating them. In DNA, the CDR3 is TGTGCCAGCAGCATCGGGCCCACGAGGGGGGATACGCAGTATTTT. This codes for CASSIGPTRGDTQYF.